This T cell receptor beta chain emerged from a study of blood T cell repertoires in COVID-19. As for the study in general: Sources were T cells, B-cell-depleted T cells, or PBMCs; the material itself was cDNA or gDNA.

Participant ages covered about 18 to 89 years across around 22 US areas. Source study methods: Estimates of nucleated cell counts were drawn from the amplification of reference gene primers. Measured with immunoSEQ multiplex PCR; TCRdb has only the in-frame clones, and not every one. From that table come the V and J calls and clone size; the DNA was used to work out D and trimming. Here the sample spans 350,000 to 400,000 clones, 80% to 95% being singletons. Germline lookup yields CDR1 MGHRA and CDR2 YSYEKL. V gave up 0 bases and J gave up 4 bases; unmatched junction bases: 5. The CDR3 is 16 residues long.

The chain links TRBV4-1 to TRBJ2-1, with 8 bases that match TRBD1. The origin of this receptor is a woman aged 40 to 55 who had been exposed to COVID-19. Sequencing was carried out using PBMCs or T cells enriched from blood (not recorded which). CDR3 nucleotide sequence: TGCGCCAGCAGCCAAGATTCGAGACAGGGGTACAATGAGCAGTTCTTC. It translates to CASSQDSRQGYNEQFF.